The entry below gives a single TCR beta chain sequence along with its context. TCRdb keeps only in-frame clones here, not all; method: immunoSEQ multiplex PCR. The sample contains some 380,000 clones, about 89% of which appear only once. The data were obtained in a study of blood T cell repertoires in COVID-19. The CDR3 consists of 14 residues. Per germline, CDR1 MNHEY and CDR2 SVGAGI. Unmatched junction bases numbered 5, after V lost 6 bases and J lost 3 bases. The sequence came from a man aged 30 to 45 who had recovered from COVID-19. The chain combines TRBV6-5 with TRBJ1-1; 9 bases line up with TRBD1. Sequenced input: PBMCs or T cells enriched from blood (not recorded which). The CDR3: CASRDRGGHTEAFF. CDR3 nucleotides: TGTGCCAGCAGGGACAGGGGCGGACACACTGAAGCTTTCTTT.